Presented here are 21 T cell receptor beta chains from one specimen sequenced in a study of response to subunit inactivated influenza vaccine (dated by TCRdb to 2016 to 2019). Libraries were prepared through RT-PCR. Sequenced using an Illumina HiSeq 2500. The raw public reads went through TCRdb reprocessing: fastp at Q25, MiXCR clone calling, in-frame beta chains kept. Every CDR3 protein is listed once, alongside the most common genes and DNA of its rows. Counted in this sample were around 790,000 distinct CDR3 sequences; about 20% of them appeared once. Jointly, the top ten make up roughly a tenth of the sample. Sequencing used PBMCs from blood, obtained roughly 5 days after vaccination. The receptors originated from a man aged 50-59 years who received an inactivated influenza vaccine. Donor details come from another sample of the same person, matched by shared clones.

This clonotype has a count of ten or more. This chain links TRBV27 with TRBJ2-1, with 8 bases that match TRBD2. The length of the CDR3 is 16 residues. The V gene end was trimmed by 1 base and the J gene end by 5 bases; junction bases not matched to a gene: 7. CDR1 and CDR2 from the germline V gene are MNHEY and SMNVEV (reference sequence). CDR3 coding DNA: TGTGCCAGCAGTTTATACGGGGGGGCCGGGAACAATGAGCAGTTCTTC. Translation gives CASSLYGGAGNNEQFF.

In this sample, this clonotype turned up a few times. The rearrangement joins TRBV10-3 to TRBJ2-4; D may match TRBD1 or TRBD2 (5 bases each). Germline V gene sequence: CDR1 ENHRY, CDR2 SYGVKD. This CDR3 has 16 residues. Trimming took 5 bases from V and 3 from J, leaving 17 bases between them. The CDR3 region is CAISIGRLGVKNIQYF. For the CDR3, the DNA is TGTGCCATCAGTATCGGCAGGCTGGGGGTCAAAAACATTCAGTACTTC.

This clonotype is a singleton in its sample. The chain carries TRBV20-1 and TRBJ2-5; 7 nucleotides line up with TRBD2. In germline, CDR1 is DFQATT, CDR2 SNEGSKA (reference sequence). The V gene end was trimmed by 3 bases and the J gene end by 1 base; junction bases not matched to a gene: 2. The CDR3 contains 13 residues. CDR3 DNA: TGCAGTGCTAGGACTAGCCCCCAAGAGACCCAGTACTTC. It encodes CSARTSPQETQYF.

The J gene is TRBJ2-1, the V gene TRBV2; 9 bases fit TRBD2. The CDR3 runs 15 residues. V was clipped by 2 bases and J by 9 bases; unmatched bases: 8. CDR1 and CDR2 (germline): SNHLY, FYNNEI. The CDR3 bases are TGTGCCAGCAGTGAACGGCGGGGGGGTGTGCGTGAGCAGTTCTTC. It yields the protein CASSERRGGVREQFF.

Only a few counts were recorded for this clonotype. CDR3 nucleotides: TGCGCCAGCAGCCTCGACAGGGGGCTCTCAGATACGCAGTATTTT. It specifies CASSLDRGLSDTQYF. V and J are TRBV5-1 and TRBJ2-3; 10 bases are shared with TRBD1. The length of the CDR3 is 15 residues. With 4 bases clipped from V and 4 bases from J, the junction kept 6 bases outside the gene matches. The germline V gene encodes CDR1 SGHRS and CDR2 YFSETQ.

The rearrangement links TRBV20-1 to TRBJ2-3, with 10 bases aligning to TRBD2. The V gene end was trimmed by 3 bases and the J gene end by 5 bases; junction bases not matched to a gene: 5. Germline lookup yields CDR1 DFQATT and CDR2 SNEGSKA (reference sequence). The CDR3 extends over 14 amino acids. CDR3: CSASAGLARDTQYF. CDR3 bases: TGCAGTGCTAGCGCGGGACTAGCGAGAGATACGCAGTATTTT.

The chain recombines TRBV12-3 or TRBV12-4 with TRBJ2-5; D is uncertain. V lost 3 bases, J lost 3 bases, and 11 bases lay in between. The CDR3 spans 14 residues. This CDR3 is CASSFVGIKETQYF. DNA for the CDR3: TGTGCCAGCAGTTTTGTAGGGATAAAAGAGACCCAGTACTTC.

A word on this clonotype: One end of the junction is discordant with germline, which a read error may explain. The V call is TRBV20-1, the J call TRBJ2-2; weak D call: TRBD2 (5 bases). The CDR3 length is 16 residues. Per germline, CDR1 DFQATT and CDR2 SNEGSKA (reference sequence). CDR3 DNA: TGCAGTGCTAGAGATCTGAGCTCAACGAACACCGGGGAGCTGTGTTTT. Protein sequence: CSARDLSSTNTGELCF.

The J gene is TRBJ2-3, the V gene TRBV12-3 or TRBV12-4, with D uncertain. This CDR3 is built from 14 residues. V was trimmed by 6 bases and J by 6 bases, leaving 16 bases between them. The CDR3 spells CASRTGRIGDTQYF. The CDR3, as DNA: TGTGCCAGCAGGACCGGACGCATTGGGGATACGCAGTATTTT.

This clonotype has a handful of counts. The CDR3 reads CASSSLGSGHNEQFF. The CDR3 DNA follows: TGTGCCAGCAGCTCCCTGGGGAGCGGACACAATGAGCAGTTCTTC. J is TRBJ2-1 and V is TRBV7-9, with D possibly TRBD2 on 5 matching bases. The V gene lost 4 bases and the J gene lost 5 bases, with 15 bases spanning the gap. This CDR3 is built from 15 residues. From germline, CDR1 is SEHNR and CDR2 FQNEAQ (reference sequence).

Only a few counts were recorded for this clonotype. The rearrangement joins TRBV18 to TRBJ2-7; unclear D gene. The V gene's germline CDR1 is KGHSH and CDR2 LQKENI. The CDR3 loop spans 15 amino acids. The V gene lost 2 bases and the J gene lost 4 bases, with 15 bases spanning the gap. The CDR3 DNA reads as TGTGCCAGCTCACCATCTCGGAGTCTTAAGTACGAGCAGTACTTC. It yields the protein CASSPSRSLKYEQYF.

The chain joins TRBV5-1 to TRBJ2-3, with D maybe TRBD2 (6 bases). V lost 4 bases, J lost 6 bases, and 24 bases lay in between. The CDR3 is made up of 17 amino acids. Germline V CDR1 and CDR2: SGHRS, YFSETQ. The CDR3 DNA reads TGCGCCAGCAGCGTGGAGCCTCCTGCGGGGTCCTCTGATACGCAGTATTTT. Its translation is CASSVEPPAGSSDTQYF. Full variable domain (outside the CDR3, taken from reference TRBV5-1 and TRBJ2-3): KAGVTQTPRYLIKTRGQQVTLSCSPISGHRSVSWYQQTPGQGLQFLFEYFSETQRNKGNFPGRFSGRQFSNSRSEMNVSTLELGDSALYLCASSVEPPAGSSDTQYFGPGTRLTVL.

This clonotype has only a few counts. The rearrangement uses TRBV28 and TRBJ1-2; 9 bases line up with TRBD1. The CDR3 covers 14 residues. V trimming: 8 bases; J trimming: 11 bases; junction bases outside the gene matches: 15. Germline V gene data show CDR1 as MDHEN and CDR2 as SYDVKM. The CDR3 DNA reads TGTGCCAGCTTCATCTCCCGGGACAGGGTAGGGTACACCTTC. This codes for CASFISRDRVGYTF.

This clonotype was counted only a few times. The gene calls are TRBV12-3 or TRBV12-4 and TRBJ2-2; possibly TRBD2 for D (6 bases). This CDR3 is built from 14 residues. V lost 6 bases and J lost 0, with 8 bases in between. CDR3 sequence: CASRLASNTGELFF. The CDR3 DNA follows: TGTGCCAGCAGGCTAGCGTCGAACACCGGGGAGCTGTTTTTT.

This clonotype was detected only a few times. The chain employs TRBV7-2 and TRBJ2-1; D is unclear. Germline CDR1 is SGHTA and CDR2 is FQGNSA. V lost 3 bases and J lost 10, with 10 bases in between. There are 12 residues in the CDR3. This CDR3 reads CASSLEWAEQFF. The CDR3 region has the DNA TGTGCCAGCAGCTTGGAGTGGGCAGAGCAGTTCTTC. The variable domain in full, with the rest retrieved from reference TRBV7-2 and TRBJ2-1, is GAGVSQSPSNKVTEKGKDVELRCDPISGHTALYWYRQSLGQGLEFLIYFQGNSAPDKSGLPSDRFSAERTGGSVSTLTIQRTQQEDSAVYLCASSLEWAEQFFGPGTRLTVL.

CDR3 DNA: TGTGCCAGCAGCCCGGGACAGGGACCCGATGAGCAGTTCTTC. Its protein product is CASSPGQGPDEQFF. The chain links TRBV9 to TRBJ2-1, with 9 bases identical to TRBD1. J was trimmed by 8 bases and V by 4 bases; bases with no gene match: 7. The germline V gene encodes CDR1 SGDLS and CDR2 YYNGEE. The CDR3 covers 14 residues.

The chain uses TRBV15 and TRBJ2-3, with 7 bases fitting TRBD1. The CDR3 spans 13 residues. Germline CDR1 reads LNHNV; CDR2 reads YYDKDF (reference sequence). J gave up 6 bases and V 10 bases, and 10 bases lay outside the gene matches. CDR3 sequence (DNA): TGTGCCATCACCACGACAGGGTTGGATACGCAGTATTTT. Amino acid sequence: CAITTTGLDTQYF.

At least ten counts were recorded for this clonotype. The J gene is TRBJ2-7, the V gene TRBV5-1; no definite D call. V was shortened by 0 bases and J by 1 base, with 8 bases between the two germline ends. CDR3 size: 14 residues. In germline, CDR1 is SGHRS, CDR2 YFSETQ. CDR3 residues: CASSLAPRSYEQYF. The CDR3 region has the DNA TGCGCCAGCAGCTTGGCGCCCAGGTCCTACGAGCAGTACTTC.

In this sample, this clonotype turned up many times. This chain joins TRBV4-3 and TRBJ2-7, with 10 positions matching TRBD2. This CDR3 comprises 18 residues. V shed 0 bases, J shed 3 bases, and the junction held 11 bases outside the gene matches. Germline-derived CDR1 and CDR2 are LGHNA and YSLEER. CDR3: CASSQEWGLASGSYEQYF. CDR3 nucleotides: TGCGCCAGCAGCCAAGAATGGGGATTGGCTAGCGGGAGCTACGAGCAGTACTTC.

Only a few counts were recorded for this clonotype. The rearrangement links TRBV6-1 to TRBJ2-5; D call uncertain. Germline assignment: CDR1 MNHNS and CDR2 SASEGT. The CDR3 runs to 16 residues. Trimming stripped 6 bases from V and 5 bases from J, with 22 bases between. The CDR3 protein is CASRHLYSEWTETQYF. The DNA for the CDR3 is TGTGCCAGCAGACATCTATACAGCGAATGGACGGAGACCCAGTACTTC.

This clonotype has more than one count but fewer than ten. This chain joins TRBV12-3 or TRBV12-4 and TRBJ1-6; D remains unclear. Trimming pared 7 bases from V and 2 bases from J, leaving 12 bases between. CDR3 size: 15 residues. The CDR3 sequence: CASTPSGAYNSPLHF. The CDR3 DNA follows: TGTGCCAGCACCCCCTCAGGCGCCTATAATTCACCCCTCCACTTT.